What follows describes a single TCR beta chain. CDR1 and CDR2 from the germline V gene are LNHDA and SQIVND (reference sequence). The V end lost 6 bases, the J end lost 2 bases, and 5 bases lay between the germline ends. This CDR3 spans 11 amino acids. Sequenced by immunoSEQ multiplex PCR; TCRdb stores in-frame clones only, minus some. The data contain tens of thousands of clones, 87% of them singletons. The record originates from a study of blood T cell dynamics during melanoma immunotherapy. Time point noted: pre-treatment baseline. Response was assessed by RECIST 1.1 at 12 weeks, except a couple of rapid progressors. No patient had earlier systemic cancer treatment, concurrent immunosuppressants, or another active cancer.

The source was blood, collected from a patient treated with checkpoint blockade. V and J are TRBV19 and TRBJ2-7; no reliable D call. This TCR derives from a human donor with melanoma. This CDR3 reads CASSDPYEQYF. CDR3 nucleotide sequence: TGTGCCAGTAGCGACCCCTACGAGCAGTACTTC. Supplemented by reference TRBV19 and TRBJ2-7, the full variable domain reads DGGITQSPKYLFRKEGQNVTLSCEQNLNHDAMYWYRQDPGQGLRLIYYSQIVNDFQKGDIAEGYSVSREKKESFPLTVTSAQKNPTAFYLCASSDPYEQYFGPGTRLTVT.